Each of the 10 T cell receptor beta chains below was sequenced from the same sample in a study of blood T cell repertoires in COVID-19. Profiled with immunoSEQ multiplex PCR; TCRdb holds only in-frame clones, not every one. The top ten hold around 3.6% of the sample, which has under 90,000 clones, around 90% seen once. The specimen sequenced was peripheral blood. Every receptor here comes from a woman in her forties or fifties with COVID-19, enrolled during active disease.

In nucleotides, the CDR3 is TGTGCCTGGAGGGTGAGCTCCTATAATTCACCCCTCCACTTT. This encodes CAWRVSSYNSPLHF. J is TRBJ1-6 and V is TRBV30, with D hard to call. From germline, CDR1 is GTSNPN and CDR2 SVGIG (reference sequence). The CDR3 loop spans 14 amino acids. V lost 3 bases and J lost 0, with 6 bases in between. The full variable domain, its missing parts supplied by reference TRBV30 and TRBJ1-6, is SQTIHQWPATLVQPVGSPLSLECTVEGTSNPNLYWYRQAAGRGLQLLFYSVGIGQISSEVPQNLSASRPQDRQFILSSKKLLLSDSGFYLCAWRVSSYNSPLHFGNGTRLTVT.

The chain links TRBV28 to TRBJ2-4, with a weak D call TRBD2 (5 bases). Germline CDR1 reads MDHEN; CDR2 reads SYDVKM. V was cut by 3 bases and J by 0 bases, with 6 bases left in between. The CDR3 spans 14 residues. CDR3 DNA: TGTGCCAGCAGTTTGGGAGTAGCCAAAAACATTCAGTACTTC. This sequence encodes CASSLGVAKNIQYF.

The CDR3 nucleotides read TGTGCCAGCAGCCTCCTAGCGGCGAACGGGGAGCTGTTTTTT. It encodes CASSLLAANGELFF. This chain connects TRBV6-5 to TRBJ2-2, with 7 bases lining up with TRBD2. V shed 6 bases, J shed 7 bases, and the junction held 8 bases outside the gene matches. The CDR3 is 14 amino acids. Germline V lookup: CDR1 MNHEY, CDR2 SVGAGI.

The chain combines TRBV12-3 or TRBV12-4 with TRBJ2-2, with a tentative D call TRBD2 (6 bases). The CDR3 has 13 residues. V dropped 6 bases and J dropped 10 bases, with 15 bases sitting between them. CDR3 in amino acids: CASRGGGREELFF. CDR3 nucleotides: TGTGCCAGCAGGGGGGGAGGAAGAGAGGAGCTGTTTTTT.

The chain combines TRBV19 with TRBJ1-2; D is unclear. V was shortened by 0 bases and J by 0 bases, with 11 bases between the two germline ends. Germline CDR1 reads LNHDA; CDR2 reads SQIVND (reference sequence). This CDR3 contains 16 residues. The CDR3 bases are TGTGCCAGTAGTATAGACCTGTTCCCAGCTAACTATGGCTACACCTTC. It yields the protein CASSIDLFPANYGYTF.

This clone was counted a single time. The chain has TRBV5-1 and TRBJ1-2, with 8 bases lining up with TRBD1. The germline CDR1 and CDR2 sequences are SGHRS and YFSETQ. CDR3 length equals 13 residues. Losses at the gene ends were 4 bases for V and 4 bases for J; bases not matched to a gene: 3. CDR3 loop: CASSATGGYGYTF. The CDR3 nucleotides read TGCGCCAGCAGCGCAACAGGGGGCTATGGCTACACCTTC. Full variable domain (outside the CDR3, taken from reference TRBV5-1 and TRBJ1-2): KAGVTQTPRYLIKTRGQQVTLSCSPISGHRSVSWYQQTPGQGLQFLFEYFSETQRNKGNFPGRFSGRQFSNSRSEMNVSTLELGDSALYLCASSATGGYGYTFGSGTRLTVV.

The J gene is TRBJ2-3, the V gene TRBV4-1; 15 bases match TRBD2. CDR1 and CDR2 (germline): MGHRA, YSYEKL. The CDR3 has 20 amino acids. The junction had 11 bases not matched to a gene; V was cut back by 4 bases and J by 0 bases. The CDR3: CASSPRRTSGRVPSTDTQYF. CDR3 nucleotide sequence: TGCGCCAGCAGCCCCCGAAGGACTAGCGGGAGGGTTCCTAGCACAGATACGCAGTATTTT.

The rearrangement joins TRBV24-1 to TRBJ2-3, with a tentative D call TRBD1 (5 bases). Trimming pared 9 bases from V and 4 bases from J, leaving 19 bases between. CDR3 length: 15 amino acids. Germline V lookup: CDR1 KGHDR, CDR2 SFDVKD. The CDR3: CATAPTSPRADTQYF. The CDR3 nucleotides read TGTGCCACCGCCCCCACATCCCCCAGGGCAGATACGCAGTATTTT.

The chain couples TRBV6-6 to TRBJ2-7; 10 nucleotides match TRBD1. V gave up 9 bases and J gave up 6 bases; unmatched junction bases: 11. CDR1 is MNHNY and CDR2 is SVGAGI in the germline V gene (reference sequence). CDR3 length: 14 residues. The CDR3, as DNA: TGTGCCAGTTTAGCCGGGACAGGGGTTTTCGAGCAGTACTTC. Its translation: CASLAGTGVFEQYF.

The V call is TRBV18, the J call TRBJ2-7, with D possibly TRBD1 on 6 matching bases. CDR1 is KGHSH, CDR2 LQKENI, per germline. CDR3 length: 12 residues. V was clipped by 3 bases and J by 4 bases, with 7 bases between them. CDR3 DNA sequence: TGTGCCAGCTCACCGGGGGCTTACGAGCAGTACTTC. The encoded protein is CASSPGAYEQYF. The full variable domain, in which reference TRBV18 and TRBJ2-7 provide the parts outside the CDR3, is NAGVMQNPRHLVRRRGQEARLRCSPMKGHSHVYWYRQLPEEGLKFMVYLQKENIIDESGMPKERFSAEFPKEGPSILRIQQVVRGDSAAYFCASSPGAYEQYFGPGTRLTVT.